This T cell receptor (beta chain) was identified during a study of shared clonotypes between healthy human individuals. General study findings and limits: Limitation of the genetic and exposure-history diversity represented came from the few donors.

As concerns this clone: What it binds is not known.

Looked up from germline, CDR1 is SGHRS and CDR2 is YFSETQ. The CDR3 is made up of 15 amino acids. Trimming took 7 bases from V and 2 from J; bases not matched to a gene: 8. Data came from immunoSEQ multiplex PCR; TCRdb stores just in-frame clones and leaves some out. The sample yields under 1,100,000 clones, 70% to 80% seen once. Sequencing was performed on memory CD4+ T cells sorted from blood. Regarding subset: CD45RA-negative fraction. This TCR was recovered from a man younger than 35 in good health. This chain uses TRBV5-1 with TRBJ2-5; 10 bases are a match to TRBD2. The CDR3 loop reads CASSRSGGGQETQYF. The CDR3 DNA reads TGCGCCAGCTCACGCAGCGGGGGGGGTCAAGAGACCCAGTACTTC.